A selection of T cell receptor beta chains follows, all from one sample in a study of T cells in Graves' hyperthyroidism and ophthalmopathy. One entry per CDR3 protein, called by TCRdb with MiXCR from the multiplex PCR reads. This sample carries about half a million distinct CDR3 sequences, around 21% of them seen once, and the ten largest clones take 26%. Sequenced input: blood. The source is a man aged 18 to 30 with Graves' hyperthyroidism. Each CDR3 is given with its conserved first and last residue. The order of the fields is CDR3 DNA, CDR3 protein, clone size, V gene, D gene, J gene. A D gene is named only where the DNA matches it firmly. Some rows have no size entry. The others give once, few or many, or a class for an expanded clone.

TGCGCCAGCACCCCTCTGGGACAGGGACAGAACATTCAGTACTTC	CASTPLGQGQNIQYF	NA	TRBV4-1	TRBD1	TRBJ2-4
TGTGCCAGCTCACCACCGCAGGGCAGCGGCTACACCTTC	CASSPPQGSGYTF	NA	TRBV18	NA	TRBJ1-2
TGCGCCAGCAGCCACTCCCTTCCACAGGGAAAGGATCAGCCCCAGCATTTT	CASSHSLPQGKDQPQHF	NA	TRBV4-1	NA	TRBJ1-5
TGTGCCAGCAGACCCGTTGACAGTAAAGAGACCCAGTACTTC	CASRPVDSKETQYF	many	TRBV6-1	NA	TRBJ2-5
TGTGCCAGCAGCTTACGTCCCTTTACGGAAGCTTTCTTT	CASSLRPFTEAFF	NA	TRBV11-2	NA	TRBJ1-1
TGTGCCTGGAGTACCCATCCTGGCTACACCTTC	CAWSTHPGYTF	many	TRBV30	NA	TRBJ1-2
TGCGCCAGCAGCCAAGATGTAGTTTTTACCCGGACCCCTGACGGCTACACCTTC	CASSQDVVFTRTPDGYTF	few	TRBV4-1	NA	TRBJ1-2
TGTGCCAGTAGTACCCTCTCGGGCGAGCAGTACTTC	CASSTLSGEQYF	many	TRBV19	NA	TRBJ2-7
TGTGCCAGCAGTTACGTAGCGGGGACTTACGAGCAGTACTTC	CASSYVAGTYEQYF	NA	TRBV28	TRBD2	TRBJ2-7
TGTGCCAGCAAGGGCGGCTTCAATCAGCCCCAGCATTTT	CASKGGFNQPQHF	many	TRBV2	NA	TRBJ1-5
TGTGCCAGCAGCTTAGCGCTAGACTACGAGCAGTACTTC	CASSLALDYEQYF	many	TRBV7-2	NA	TRBJ2-7
TGCAGCGTTGCGGAACAGGACCCCTATGGCTACACCTTC	CSVAEQDPYGYTF	many	TRBV29-1	NA	TRBJ1-2
TGTGCCAGCAGTGCGCGGACAGCAATACACTCTGGGGCCAACGTCCTGACTTTC	CASSARTAIHSGANVLTF	many	TRBV6-1	NA	TRBJ2-6
TGTGCCACCAGTGACGCTTTAGCGGGGGAAAGAGCCGGGGAGCTGTTTTTT	CATSDALAGERAGELFF	many	TRBV24-1	TRBD2	TRBJ2-2
TGTGCCAGTAATCCCGGGTCTGGGGAGCTGTTTTTT	CASNPGSGELFF	NA	TRBV19	NA	TRBJ2-2
TGTGCCAGCAGTCCCCCCGGAGATCCGGCTGGAAACACCATATATTTT	CASSPPGDPAGNTIYF	many	TRBV28	NA	TRBJ1-3
TGTGCCAGCAGTGAACAGGGTAGCAATCAGCCCCAGCATTTT	CASSEQGSNQPQHF	many	TRBV28	NA	TRBJ1-5
TGTGCCAGCAGGGAGACAGTGGCCAACACTGAAGCTTTCTTT	CASRETVANTEAFF	many	TRBV14	NA	TRBJ1-1
TGTGCCAGCAGTTTAAGTGGACTGATTTATAGCAATCAGCCCCAGCATTTT	CASSLSGLIYSNQPQHF	many	TRBV28	NA	TRBJ1-5
TGTGCCAGTAGACATGGGCGAGACACTGAAGCTTTCTTT	CASRHGRDTEAFF	NA	TRBV6-1	NA	TRBJ1-1
TGTGCCAGCAGTGAAGTAGGGGGCCAAGAGACCCAGTACTTC	CASSEVGGQETQYF	few	TRBV6-1	NA	TRBJ2-5
TGCAGTGCTAGAGTAAGGAAAGGAGGGCTCACTGAAGCTTTCTTT	CSARVRKGGLTEAFF	many	TRBV20-1	NA	TRBJ1-1
TGTGCCAGCAGTGAACTTCGGCTGGGCGAGCAGTACTTC	CASSELRLGEQYF	NA	TRBV6-1	NA	TRBJ2-7
TGTGCCAGCAGCTCGCTTAACACCGGGGAGCTGTTTTTT	CASSSLNTGELFF	many	TRBV12-3/TRBV12-4	NA	TRBJ2-2
TGTGCCAGCAGCGTATCTGAACTTCAAGAGACCCAGTACTTC	CASSVSELQETQYF	many	TRBV9	NA	TRBJ2-5
TGTGCCAGCAGTTACTTACCAAACGACAGGGACTATGGCTACACCTTC	CASSYLPNDRDYGYTF	NA	TRBV6-5	TRBD1	TRBJ1-2
TGTGCCAGTAGTCTACAGGGAATCCCTGAAGCTTTCTTT	CASSLQGIPEAFF	many	TRBV19	NA	TRBJ1-1
TGTGCCAGCAGCTCCCGATGGGATAGAGAGCAGTACTTC	CASSSRWDREQYF	NA	TRBV7-3	NA	TRBJ2-7
TGTGCCAGCAGTGCCAGGGGGCTCCAATCACCCCTCCACTTT	CASSARGLQSPLHF	few	TRBV25-1	TRBD1	TRBJ1-6
TGTGCCAGCAGTTCGTTACAGGGTAGTAACATTCAGTACTTC	CASSSLQGSNIQYF	many	TRBV6-5	NA	TRBJ2-4
TGTGCCACCACAGCCGAACGGGGAGAGACCCAGGACTTC	CATTAERGETQDF	NA	TRBV2	NA	TRBJ2-5
TGCAGTGCTAGAGATCGGCGGTGGAACACTGAAGCTTTCTTT	CSARDRRWNTEAFF	NA	TRBV20-1	NA	TRBJ1-1
TGTGCCAGCAGCCAACAGACAAATCAAGAGACCCAGTACTTC	CASSQQTNQETQYF	NA	TRBV12-3/TRBV12-4	NA	TRBJ2-5
TGTGCCAGCAGTGAAGAGGGGAGGCCCCAGCATTTT	CASSEEGRPQHF	many	TRBV6-1	NA	TRBJ1-5
TGTGCCAGCAACCAGGGTGCGGGCACAGATACGCAGTATTTT	CASNQGAGTDTQYF	NA	TRBV3-1	NA	TRBJ2-3
TGCGCCAGCAGCGCCACGACAGGGATTAACTATGGCTACACCTTC	CASSATTGINYGYTF	few	TRBV5-1	TRBD1	TRBJ1-2
TGTGCCAGCAGCTTAGAACCTTGGGGTCAGAATGGCTACACCTTC	CASSLEPWGQNGYTF	many	TRBV7-2	NA	TRBJ1-2
TGTGCCAGCAGTTGGGGGAGTTCTGGCTACACCTTC	CASSWGSSGYTF	many	TRBV12-3/TRBV12-4	NA	TRBJ1-2
TGTGCCAGCAGTTTAGTCGGTGTCGGTGGCTACACCTTC	CASSLVGVGGYTF	many	TRBV12-3/TRBV12-4	NA	TRBJ1-2
TGTGCTAGTGGTTTGGTACCCCTTAGGAGCGGGACAGGGGACACTGAAGCTTTCTTT	CASGLVPLRSGTGDTEAFF	many	TRBV12-5	TRBD1	TRBJ1-1
TGTGCCAGCAGCTTCGACGGACTAGCAGCCAATGGGGAGACCCAGTACTTC	CASSFDGLAANGETQYF	many	TRBV7-8	TRBD2	TRBJ2-5
TGTGCCATCAGTGATTCAACAGGGTACGGCAATCAGCCCCAGCATTTT	CAISDSTGYGNQPQHF	NA	TRBV10-3	NA	TRBJ1-5
TGTGCCAGCAGCCACCGGGGCACAGATACGCAGTATTTT	CASSHRGTDTQYF	once	TRBV12-3/TRBV12-4	NA	TRBJ2-3
TGTGCCAGCAGCCCGGACAGGGGTCACACTGAAGCTTTCTTT	CASSPDRGHTEAFF	many	TRBV4-2	TRBD1	TRBJ1-1
TGTGCCAGCACCTCAAACTTAGAGACCCAGTACTTC	CASTSNLETQYF	many	TRBV12-3/TRBV12-4	NA	TRBJ2-5
TGTGCCAGCAGCCCCCTCAGATGGCCTGAAGCTTTCTTT	CASSPLRWPEAFF	many	TRBV11-3	NA	TRBJ1-1
TGTGCCAGCAGTTTTTCTTACAAGGACAGCACTGAAGCTTTCTTT	CASSFSYKDSTEAFF	NA	TRBV28	NA	TRBJ1-1
TGCGCCAGCAGCTTGGTAGCCACTCCCTACGAGCAGTACTTC	CASSLVATPYEQYF	many	TRBV5-1	NA	TRBJ2-7
TGTGCCAGCAGCTTGAACAGGGTGGGAGCTAACTATGGCTACACCTTC	CASSLNRVGANYGYTF	many	TRBV7-8	NA	TRBJ1-2
TGTGCCAGCAGTTCAAGGGAGGGGGGTTCCGGCTACGAGCAGTACTTC	CASSSREGGSGYEQYF	many	TRBV28	NA	TRBJ2-7
TGTGCCAGCAGCGTGACAGGCTCTCATCAGCCCCAGCATTTT	CASSVTGSHQPQHF	many	TRBV2	NA	TRBJ1-5
TGTGCCAGCAGACTCCCCGGGGAGCGGGGCAATCAGCCCCAGCATTTT	CASRLPGERGNQPQHF	many	TRBV28	NA	TRBJ1-5
TGTGCCTGGACGTCCATCGGAGGGGCAGAAGGCTACACCTTC	CAWTSIGGAEGYTF	many	TRBV30	NA	TRBJ1-2
TGCGCCAGCAGCCAAGTCGGGGGGGGACTGAACACTGAAGCTTTCTTT	CASSQVGGGLNTEAFF	NA	TRBV4-1	NA	TRBJ1-1
TGTGCCAGTAGGAGCCCCGGGGAGCTGTTTTTT	CASRSPGELFF	NA	TRBV19	NA	TRBJ2-2
TGTGCCAGCAGCGCCGGGGGACCCCTCCACTTT	CASSAGGPLHF	few	TRBV11-2	NA	TRBJ1-6
TGTGCCAGTGTGGAGGGCCTGAACACTGAAGCTTTCTTT	CASVEGLNTEAFF	many	TRBV19	NA	TRBJ1-1
TGTGCCACCAGCAGAGGTCCGGGACAGGGGTCGACCGGGGAGCTGTTTTTT	CATSRGPGQGSTGELFF	many	TRBV15	TRBD1	TRBJ2-2
TGCGCCAGCAGCTTAACCGGGAGTTGGGACGAGCAGTACTTC	CASSLTGSWDEQYF	many	TRBV5-1	NA	TRBJ2-7